The 9 T cell receptor beta chains in this list originate from one sample, sequenced in a study of blood T cell repertoires in COVID-19. Produced via immunoSEQ multiplex PCR; TCRdb's table is partial and in-frame only. This sample has 200,000 to 250,000 clones, with 80% to 90% found just once. The sequenced sample was peripheral blood. These TCRs come from a man aged 50-59 years with active or convalescent COVID-19.

The genes are TRBV5-1 and TRBJ1-2; tentatively, D is TRBD1 (5 bases). The V end lost 4 bases, the J end lost 4 bases, and 14 bases lay between the germline ends. The CDR3 sequence is 14 residues long. In germline, CDR1 is SGHRS, CDR2 YFSETQ. DNA of the CDR3: TGCGCCAGCAGCCACCCAGGGACTAGCTATGGCTACACCTTC. Encoded protein: CASSHPGTSYGYTF.

The V and J genes are TRBV28 and TRBJ1-2, with D uncertain. V lost 7 bases and J 8 bases, leaving 14 bases between the germline ends. The CDR3 has 12 residues. Germline values: CDR1 MDHEN, CDR2 SYDVKM. The CDR3 is CASNYGVDGYTF. The CDR3 nucleotides read TGTGCCAGCAACTATGGAGTAGACGGCTACACCTTC.

The rearrangement joins TRBV14 to TRBJ2-3, with 8 positions matching TRBD1. The CDR3 length is 14 residues. V lost 4 bases, J lost 6 bases, and 6 bases stayed unmatched. Germline V gives CDR1 SGHDN, CDR2 FVKESK. The CDR3: CASSPYRGRDTQYF. CDR3 DNA: TGTGCCAGCAGCCCATACAGGGGGAGGGATACGCAGTATTTT.

The rearrangement links TRBV24-1 to TRBJ1-1; a weak D match, TRBD1 (6 bases). The germline V gene has CDR1 KGHDR and CDR2 SFDVKD. V shed 5 bases and J shed 1 base, with 19 bases lying between them. The CDR3 length is 17 residues. For the CDR3, the DNA is TGTGCCACCAGTGTGAGGGGGTATGGTGTTTGGAACACTGAAGCTTTCTTT. Encoded protein: CATSVRGYGVWNTEAFF.

A word on this clone: The junction departs from germline at one end; a sequencing error may be responsible. The gene calls are TRBV7-7 and TRBJ2-5, with 9 bases that match TRBD1. Per the germline V gene, CDR1 is SSHAT and CDR2 is FNYEAQ (reference sequence). This CDR3 is built from 17 residues. The CDR3 DNA reads as TGTGCTAGCAGCCCGGGGGGAGGGACAGGGAACGGTGAGACCCAGTACTTC. Amino acids: CASSPGGGTGNGETQYF.

The chain uses TRBV4-3 and TRBJ1-2; 7 nucleotides match TRBD1. CDR1 is LGHNA, CDR2 YSLEER, per germline. CDR3 length: 15 amino acids. V lost 0 bases to trimming and J lost 6 bases; unmatched junction nucleotides: 7. This CDR3 reads CASSQDNRGLDGYTF. CDR3 DNA sequence: TGCGCCAGCAGCCAAGACAACAGGGGCCTCGATGGCTACACCTTC.

This sequence joins TRBV6-5 and TRBJ2-5; a possible D gene is TRBD2 (5 bases). CDR3 length: 15 residues. Trimming pared 5 bases from V and 4 bases from J, leaving 17 bases between. Germline CDR1 and CDR2: MNHEY and SVGAGI. The CDR3 spells CASSMDSSWGETQYF. The CDR3 DNA is TGTGCCAGCAGTATGGACTCTTCCTGGGGAGAGACCCAGTACTTC.

CDR3 region: CASTDGLEGTYEQYF. As DNA, the CDR3 is TGTGCCAGCACCGATGGACTAGAGGGTACCTACGAGCAGTACTTC. The rearrangement links TRBV25-1 to TRBJ2-7; TRBD2 agrees at 7 bases. This CDR3 has 15 amino acids. V gave up 7 bases and J gave up 2 bases; unmatched junction bases: 11. CDR1 is MGHDK and CDR2 is SYGVNS in the germline V gene.

The V call is TRBV5-4, the J call TRBJ2-7, with TRBD1 as a possible D gene (6 bases). Germline values: CDR1 SGHNT, CDR2 YYREEE (reference sequence). This CDR3 has 14 residues. V lost 1 base to trimming and J lost 4 bases, with 12 bases between them. The CDR3 protein is CASSLSGRGYEQYF. The DNA for the CDR3 is TGTGCCAGCAGCTTGTCGGGCAGGGGATACGAGCAGTACTTC.